The 5 T cell receptor beta chains listed next were all sequenced from one sample in a study of cytomegalovirus exposure and HLA in healthy donors. Primers for the PCR totalled 60 Vbeta and 13 Jbeta. Measured with immunoSEQ multiplex PCR; TCRdb has only the in-frame clones, and not every one. The data show approximately 210,000 clones, 70% to 80% seen once. The sequenced sample consisted of PBMCs. The receptors originated from a male donor in good health and CMV-seropositive.

The CDR3 is CASSTHRGGSNEKLFF. As DNA, the CDR3 is TGTGCCAGTAGTACCCACAGGGGAGGTTCAAATGAAAAACTGTTTTTT. This sequence joins TRBV19 and TRBJ1-4; 7 nucleotides align to TRBD1. The J segment lost 5 bases and the V segment lost 4 bases, leaving 10 bases of the junction unmatched. The CDR3 extends over 16 amino acids. Germline-derived CDR1 and CDR2 are LNHDA and SQIVND (reference sequence).

This chain links TRBV7-2 with TRBJ2-2; D ambiguous. Germline V gives CDR1 SGHTA, CDR2 FQGNSA. Between the trimmed V and J ends, which lost 2 bases and 6 bases, there was a span of 10 bases. This CDR3 region has 14 residues. The CDR3 region has the DNA TGTGCCAGCAGCTTACTATTCGGAGCCGGGGAGCTGTTTTTT. Its protein product is CASSLLFGAGELFF. The whole variable domain, remainder taken from reference TRBV7-2 and TRBJ2-2, is GAGVSQSPSNKVTEKGKDVELRCDPISGHTALYWYRQSLGQGLEFLIYFQGNSAPDKSGLPSDRFSAERTGGSVSTLTIQRTQQEDSAVYLCASSLLFGAGELFFGEGSRLTVL.

The chain links TRBV30 to TRBJ2-7; maybe TRBD1 (5 bases). The CDR3 loop spans 12 amino acids. V lost 4 bases, J lost 1 base, and 8 bases lay in between. Looked up from germline, CDR1 is GTSNPN and CDR2 is SVGIG (reference sequence). CDR3 loop: CAWTQGSYEQYF. CDR3 nucleotides: TGTGCCTGGACGCAGGGTTCCTACGAGCAGTACTTC.

This chain joins TRBV7-2 and TRBJ1-1; 7 positions match TRBD1. This CDR3 is built from 13 residues. V lost 5 bases, J lost 4 bases, and 4 bases stayed unmatched. CDR1 and CDR2 (germline): SGHTA, FQGNSA. CDR3 protein: CASSPQGSTEAFF. The CDR3 DNA follows: TGTGCCAGCAGCCCACAGGGGAGCACTGAAGCTTTCTTT. The variable domain in full, with the rest retrieved from reference TRBV7-2 and TRBJ1-1, is GAGVSQSPSNKVTEKGKDVELRCDPISGHTALYWYRQSLGQGLEFLIYFQGNSAPDKSGLPSDRFSAERTGGSVSTLTIQRTQQEDSAVYLCASSPQGSTEAFFGQGTRLTVV.

The chain combines TRBV7-3 with TRBJ1-2; D is possibly TRBD1 (6 bases). The germline V and J ends were trimmed by 6 bases and 8 bases, with 19 bases remaining between them. Germline values: CDR1 SGHTA, CDR2 FQGTGA. The length of the CDR3 is 14 residues. CDR3 loop: CASSQDSDRGGYTF. The CDR3 DNA sequence: TGTGCCAGCAGTCAAGACTCGGACAGAGGGGGCTACACCTTC.